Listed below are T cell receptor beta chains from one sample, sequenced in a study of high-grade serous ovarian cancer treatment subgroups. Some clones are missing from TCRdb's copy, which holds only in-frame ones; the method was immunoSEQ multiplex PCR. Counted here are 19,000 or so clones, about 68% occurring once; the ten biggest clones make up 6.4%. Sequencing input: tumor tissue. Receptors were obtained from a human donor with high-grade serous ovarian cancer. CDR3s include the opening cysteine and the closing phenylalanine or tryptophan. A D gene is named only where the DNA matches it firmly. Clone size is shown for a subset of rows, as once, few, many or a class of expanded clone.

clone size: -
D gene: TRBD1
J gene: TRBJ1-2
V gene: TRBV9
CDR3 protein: CASSVDGTGVNYGYTF
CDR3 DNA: TGTGCCAGCAGCGTCGACGGGACAGGGGTTAACTATGGCTACACCTTC

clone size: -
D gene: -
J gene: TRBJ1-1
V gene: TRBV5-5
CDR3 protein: CASSLEVMNTEAFF
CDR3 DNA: TGTGCCAGCAGCTTGGAGGTCATGAACACTGAAGCTTTCTTT

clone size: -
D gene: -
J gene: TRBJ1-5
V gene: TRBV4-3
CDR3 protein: CASSQDRSYSPQHF
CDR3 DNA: TGCGCCAGCAGCCAAGATCGGAGTTATTCGCCCCAGCATTTT

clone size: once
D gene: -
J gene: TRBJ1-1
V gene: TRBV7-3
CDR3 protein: CASSLSRGGTEAFF
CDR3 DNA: TGTGCCAGCAGCTTATCTCGGGGGGGCACTGAAGCTTTCTTT

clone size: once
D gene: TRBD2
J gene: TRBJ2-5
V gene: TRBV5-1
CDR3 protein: CASSSTSGKGETQYF
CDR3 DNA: TGCGCCAGCAGCTCGACTAGCGGAAAGGGAGAGACCCAGTACTTC

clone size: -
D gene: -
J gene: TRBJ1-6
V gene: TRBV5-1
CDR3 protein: CASSSGPDIGPLHF
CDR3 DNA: TGCGCCAGCAGCTCGGGGCCCGATATTGGACCCCTCCACTTT

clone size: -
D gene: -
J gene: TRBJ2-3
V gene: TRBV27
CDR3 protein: CASSFEGVADTQYF
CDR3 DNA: TGTGCCAGCAGTTTTGAGGGAGTGGCAGATACGCAGTATTTT

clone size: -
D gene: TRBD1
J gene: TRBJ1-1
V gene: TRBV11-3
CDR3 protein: CASSLEGQGGTEAFF
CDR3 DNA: TGTGCCAGCAGCTTAGAGGGACAGGGGGGCACTGAAGCTTTCTTT

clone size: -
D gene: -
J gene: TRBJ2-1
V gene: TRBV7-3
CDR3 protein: CASSLTTRSGYNEQFF
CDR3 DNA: TGTGCCAGCAGCTTAACGACCCGTAGCGGCTACAATGAGCAGTTCTTC

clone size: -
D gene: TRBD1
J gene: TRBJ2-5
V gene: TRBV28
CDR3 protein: CASSFRGLETQYF
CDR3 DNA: TGTGCCAGCAGTTTCAGGGGGCTGGAGACCCAGTACTTC

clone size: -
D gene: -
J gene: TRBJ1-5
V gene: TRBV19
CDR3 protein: CASSIAGNQPQHF
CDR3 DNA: TGTGCCAGTAGTATAGCTGGTAATCAGCCCCAGCATTTT

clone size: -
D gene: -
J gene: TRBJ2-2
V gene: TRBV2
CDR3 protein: CASSERQATGELFF
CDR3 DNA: TGTGCCAGCAGTGAGAGACAGGCCACCGGGGAGCTGTTTTTT

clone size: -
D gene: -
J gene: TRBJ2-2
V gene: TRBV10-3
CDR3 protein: CAISEQLANTGELFF
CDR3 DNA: TGTGCCATCAGTGAACAACTAGCGAACACCGGGGAGCTGTTTTTT

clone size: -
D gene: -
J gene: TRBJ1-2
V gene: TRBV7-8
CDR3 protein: CASSTLRWGGGYTF
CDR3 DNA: TGTGCCAGCAGCACCTTGCGTTGGGGAGGCGGCTACACCTTC

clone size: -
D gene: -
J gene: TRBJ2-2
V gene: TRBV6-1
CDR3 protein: CASTDPRGRTGELFF
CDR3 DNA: TGTGCCAGCACCGACCCCCGGGGACGCACCGGGGAGCTGTTTTTT

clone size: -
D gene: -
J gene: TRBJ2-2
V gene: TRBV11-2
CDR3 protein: CASSLVYPGELFF
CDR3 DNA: TGTGCCAGCAGCTTAGTATACCCCGGGGAGCTGTTTTTT

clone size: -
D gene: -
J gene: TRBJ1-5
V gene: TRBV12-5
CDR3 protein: CASGLEYQPQHF
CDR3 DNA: TGTGCTAGTGGTTTGGAATATCAGCCCCAGCATTTT